These T cell receptor beta chains were read from a single sample in a study of CD8 T cells in ankylosing spondylitis. TCRdb independently ran MiXCR on the 5' RACE reads; one entry per CDR3 protein. The sample includes about 250,000 distinct CDR3 sequences, over 7% of them seen just once. The sequenced material came from blood, either unsorted or a sorted T cell fraction (not recorded which). Receptors were obtained from a female donor with ankylosing spondylitis or in good health (not recorded which). Each CDR3 is given with its conserved first and last residue. D genes are given only for firm matches. Expanded clones get a size class; other rows say once, few or many, or leave the size out.

TRBJ2-3 many TRBV7-8 . TGTGCCAGCAGCTTATTGGTAGGGTCAGATACGCAGTATTTT CASSLLVGSDTQYF
TRBJ2-3 many TRBV18 TRBD2 TGTGCCAGCTCACCATTCCAGCGGGAGTATGGAGATACGCAGTATTTT CASSPFQREYGDTQYF
TRBJ2-2 many TRBV12-3/TRBV12-4 . TGTGCCAGCAGTTTTACGGGAACCGGGGAGCTGTTTTTT CASSFTGTGELFF
TRBJ2-1 many TRBV6-5 . TGTGCCAGCAGTTACTCGAGGGTGAGCTACAATGAGCAGTTCTTC CASSYSRVSYNEQFF
TRBJ2-1 many TRBV7-2 TRBD2 TGTGCCAGCAGCTTAACGGGACTAGCGGGAGTAGGAGAAAACAATGAGCAGTTCTTC CASSLTGLAGVGENNEQFF
TRBJ2-5 . TRBV5-4 . TGTGCCAGCAGCTTGCCCTCAGAGTACCAAGAGACCCAGTACTTC CASSLPSEYQETQYF
TRBJ1-2 many TRBV3-1 TRBD1 TGTGCCAGCAGCCCTTTATCGACAGGGGCGAACACCTTC CASSPLSTGANTF
TRBJ2-1 few TRBV5-6 . TGTGCCAGCAGCCATAGGCATGAGCAGTTCTTC CASSHRHEQFF
TRBJ1-2 many TRBV27 . TGTGCCAGCAGTTCCCTTTACGAGGGGTACACCTTC CASSSLYEGYTF
TRBJ2-7 . TRBV7-6 TRBD1 TGTGCCAGCAGCTCCCGACAGGGGTCCTACGAGCAGTACTTC CASSSRQGSYEQYF
TRBJ1-3 . TRBV7-9 . TGTGCCAGCAGCGTCTTACAGGCTGGAAACACCATATATTTT CASSVLQAGNTIYF
TRBJ2-1 many TRBV24-1 . TGTGCCACCAGTGCTACGGGACATACCTACAATGAGCAGTTCTTC CATSATGHTYNEQFF
TRBJ2-7 many TRBV5-1 TRBD2 TGCGCCAGCAGTCCTGGACTAGCGGGAGTTTCCGAGCAGTACTTC CASSPGLAGVSEQYF
TRBJ2-1 . TRBV7-2 . TGTGCCAGCAGACCCTTAGGGAATGAGCAGTTCTTC CASRPLGNEQFF
TRBJ1-1 many TRBV3-1 TRBD1 TGTGCCAGCAGCCAAGATACGACAGGGTTCCCTGAAGCTTTCTTT CASSQDTTGFPEAFF
TRBJ2-1 many TRBV9 . TGTGCCAGCAGCGTAGCCGGGACCCTTATCAATGAGCAGTTCTTC CASSVAGTLINEQFF
TRBJ2-1 many TRBV12-3/TRBV12-4 TRBD1 TGTGCCAGCCGACCCCCATCCAGGGGGTCGGGTGAGCAGTTCTTC CASRPPSRGSGEQFF
TRBJ1-1 few TRBV7-2 . TGTGCCAGCAGCTTATCTACCACTGAAGCTTTCTTT CASSLSTTEAFF
TRBJ2-5 many TRBV29-1 . TGCAGCGTTTCCCTGGTCCAAGAGACCCAGTACTTC CSVSLVQETQYF
TRBJ1-6 many TRBV7-6 TRBD1 TGTGCCAGCAGCCGGACAGGGGATATGAATCCACCCCTCCACTTT CASSRTGDMNPPLHF
TRBJ2-5 many TRBV20-1 TRBD2 TGCAGTGCCCTGGGACTACAAGAGACCCAGTACTTC CSALGLQETQYF
TRBJ2-2 many TRBV12-3/TRBV12-4 TRBD2 TGTGCCAGCAGTTTTCCTAGCGGGGTTACCGGGGAGCTGTTTTTT CASSFPSGVTGELFF
TRBJ2-1 many TRBV28 TRBD1 TGTGCCGGCGGACAGGCCGGGGACGATGAGCAGTTCTTC CAGGQAGDDEQFF
TRBJ1-5 many TRBV20-1 . TGCAGTGCTAAAGACAGCCTTGTTCAGCCCCAGCATTTT CSAKDSLVQPQHF
TRBJ2-3 many TRBV12-3/TRBV12-4 TRBD2 TGTGCCAGCAGTTTACTAGCGGGAGCAACAGATACGCAGTATTTT CASSLLAGATDTQYF
TRBJ2-5 . TRBV7-6 . TGTGCCAGCAGTTCCGAGGAGGCCCAGTACTTC CASSSEEAQYF
TRBJ1-1 many TRBV29-1 . TGCAGCGTTGAACCAGGGGCTGGGACTGAAGCTTTCTTT CSVEPGAGTEAFF
TRBJ2-4 many TRBV7-2 . TGTGCCAGCAGCCCCCCGGCCGGGGTAAACATTCAGTACTTC CASSPPAGVNIQYF
TRBJ2-7 few TRBV14 TRBD1 TGTGCCAGCAGCCAAGAAAACAGGGGAGCTTACGAGCAGTACTTC CASSQENRGAYEQYF
TRBJ2-7 few TRBV10-3 TRBD1 TGTGCCATCAGTGAAGGGACAGGATCCTACGAGCAGTACTTC CAISEGTGSYEQYF
TRBJ2-1 many TRBV7-9 . TGTGCCAGCAGCCAGGACTCGACTGAGCAGTTCTTC CASSQDSTEQFF
TRBJ2-1 many TRBV7-9 . TGTGCCAGCAGCTTAGCAGATGGCAGGGCCTACAATGAGCAGTTCTTC CASSLADGRAYNEQFF
TRBJ1-1 many TRBV18 . TGTGCCAGCTCACCAGCCCTGAACACTGAAGCTTTCTTT CASSPALNTEAFF
TRBJ2-3 many TRBV20-1 . TGCAGTGTCGGCCACCACACAGATACGCAGTATTTT CSVGHHTDTQYF
TRBJ2-3 many TRBV4-1 TRBD2 TGCGCCAGCAGCCAATTTACTAGCGGGAGTAGGTATACGCAGTATTTT CASSQFTSGSRYTQYF
TRBJ2-7 few TRBV29-1 TRBD1 TGCAGCGTCGAAGGGACAGCGACAGAGCAGTACTTC CSVEGTATEQYF
TRBJ2-2 many TRBV20-1 . TGCAGTGCTAGAGATCGAGTAACCGGGGAGCTGTTTTTT CSARDRVTGELFF
TRBJ2-5 many TRBV27 TRBD2 TGTGCCAGCCCATGTGGGACTAGCAGACTACAAGAGACCCAGTACTTC CASPCGTSRLQETQYF
TRBJ2-5 many TRBV4-3 . TGCGCCAGCAGCCAAGATAGGGGAGCCCTAGAGACCCAGTACTTC CASSQDRGALETQYF
TRBJ2-5 many TRBV20-1 . TGCAGTGCTAGACCCCGGGTAGGGGACCTAGAGACCCAGTACTTC CSARPRVGDLETQYF
TRBJ1-1 many TRBV6-2/TRBV6-3 TRBD1 TGTGCCAGCAGCCGGGACAGCATGAACACTGAAGCTTTCTTT CASSRDSMNTEAFF
TRBJ2-7 . TRBV6-2/TRBV6-3 . TGTGCCAGCCAAGAGGACCTCTACGACGAGCAGTACTTC CASQEDLYDEQYF
TRBJ1-5 many TRBV12-3/TRBV12-4 . TGTGCCAGCACTGGGGGGGGGCGGCAGCCCCAGCATTTT CASTGGGRQPQHF
TRBJ2-5 many TRBV7-6 . TGTGCCAGCAGCAAAGCGCCAGGACAAGAGACCCAGTACTTC CASSKAPGQETQYF
TRBJ2-2 many TRBV5-1 . TGCGCCAGCAGCTCGTTGCGGACTCCGAACACCGGGGAGCTGTTTTTT CASSSLRTPNTGELFF
TRBJ2-5 few TRBV25-1 . TGTGCCAGCAGTGAATCTACTAAGACCCAGTACTTC CASSESTKTQYF
TRBJ1-1 . TRBV11-3 . TGTGCCAGCAGCGCGGGACCCCCGATGGGAGCTTTCTTT CASSAGPPMGAFF
TRBJ2-3 many TRBV6-1 TRBD2 TGTGCCAGCAGGAGGAGTGGGAGGGGAACAGATACGCAGTATTTT CASRRSGRGTDTQYF
TRBJ2-5 many TRBV20-1 . TGCAGTGCTATCCCCTGGTCCGGGGAAAAGACCCAGTACTTC CSAIPWSGEKTQYF
TRBJ2-1 . TRBV28 . TGTGCCAGCAGTACCGCCGGTGACGGGGGGTTCTTC CASSTAGDGGFF
TRBJ2-7 . TRBV4-1 . TGCGCCAGCAGCCCACGGGCAGGGCTCAACGAGCAGTACTTC CASSPRAGLNEQYF
TRBJ2-3 many TRBV6-1 TRBD2 TGTGCCAGCAGTCCGGGACTAGCGGGAGGTCCAGATACGCAGTATTTT CASSPGLAGGPDTQYF
TRBJ2-1 many TRBV27 TRBD2 TGTGCCAGCAGTTTAACTCCTTTGGGGGGGGGGTACTACAATGAGCAGTTCTTC CASSLTPLGGGYYNEQFF
TRBJ2-1 many TRBV6-1 . TGTGCCAGCAGTGAAATCGGTGTAAGCTCCTACAATGAGCAGTTCTTC CASSEIGVSSYNEQFF
TRBJ2-1 many TRBV27 TRBD2 TGTGCCAGCAGCGTAGCGGGAGCATTTGAGCAGTTCTTC CASSVAGAFEQFF
TRBJ2-5 . TRBV15 TRBD2 TGTGCCACCAGCACCGGGACTAGCGGGACTCGGGAGACCCAGTACTTC CATSTGTSGTRETQYF
TRBJ1-5 . TRBV7-1 . TGTGCCAGCAGCTCCCGACCACGGGATCAGCCCCAGCATTTT CASSSRPRDQPQHF
TRBJ2-1 many TRBV20-1 . TGCAGTGCTAGCTTCGACTACACGGGAGAAATCAATGAGCAGTTCTTC CSASFDYTGEINEQFF
TRBJ1-2 many TRBV19 TRBD1 TGTGCCAGTAGTGGGGCCAGGGGGCTTGGCTACACCTTC CASSGARGLGYTF
TRBJ1-2 many TRBV20-1 . TGCAGTGCCATACCTGGGGGGGCGCAAGTCTATGGCTACACCTTC CSAIPGGAQVYGYTF